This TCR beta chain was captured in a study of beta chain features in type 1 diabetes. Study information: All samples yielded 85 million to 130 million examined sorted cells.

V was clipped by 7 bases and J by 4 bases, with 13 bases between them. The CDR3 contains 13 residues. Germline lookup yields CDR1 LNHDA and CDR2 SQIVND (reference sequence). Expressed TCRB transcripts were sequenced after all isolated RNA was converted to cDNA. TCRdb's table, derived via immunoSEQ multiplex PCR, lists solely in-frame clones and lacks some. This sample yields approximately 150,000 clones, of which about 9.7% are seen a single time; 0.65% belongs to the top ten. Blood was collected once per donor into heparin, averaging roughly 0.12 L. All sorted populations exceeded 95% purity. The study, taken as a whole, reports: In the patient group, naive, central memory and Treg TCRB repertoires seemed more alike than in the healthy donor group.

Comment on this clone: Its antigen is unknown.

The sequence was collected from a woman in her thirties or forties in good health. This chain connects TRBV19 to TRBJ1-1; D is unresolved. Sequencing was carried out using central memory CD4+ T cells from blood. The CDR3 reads CASKAGGSTEAFF. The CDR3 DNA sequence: TGTGCCAGTAAGGCAGGTGGCAGCACTGAAGCTTTCTTT.